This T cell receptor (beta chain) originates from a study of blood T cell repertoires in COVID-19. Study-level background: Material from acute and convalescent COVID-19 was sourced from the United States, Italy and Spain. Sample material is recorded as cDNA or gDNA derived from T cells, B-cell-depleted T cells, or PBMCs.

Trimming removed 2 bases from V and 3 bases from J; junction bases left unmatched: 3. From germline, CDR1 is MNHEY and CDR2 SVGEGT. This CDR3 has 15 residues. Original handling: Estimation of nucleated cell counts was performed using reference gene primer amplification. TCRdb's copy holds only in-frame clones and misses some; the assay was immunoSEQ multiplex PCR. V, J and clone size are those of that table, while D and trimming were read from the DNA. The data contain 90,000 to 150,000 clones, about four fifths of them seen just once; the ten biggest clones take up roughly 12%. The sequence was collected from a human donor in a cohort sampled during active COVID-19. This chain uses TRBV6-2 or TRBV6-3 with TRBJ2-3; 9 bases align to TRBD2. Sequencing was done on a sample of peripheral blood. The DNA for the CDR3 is TGTGCCAGCAGTTACGGACTAGCGCATACAGATACGCAGTATTTT. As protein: CASSYGLAHTDTQYF.